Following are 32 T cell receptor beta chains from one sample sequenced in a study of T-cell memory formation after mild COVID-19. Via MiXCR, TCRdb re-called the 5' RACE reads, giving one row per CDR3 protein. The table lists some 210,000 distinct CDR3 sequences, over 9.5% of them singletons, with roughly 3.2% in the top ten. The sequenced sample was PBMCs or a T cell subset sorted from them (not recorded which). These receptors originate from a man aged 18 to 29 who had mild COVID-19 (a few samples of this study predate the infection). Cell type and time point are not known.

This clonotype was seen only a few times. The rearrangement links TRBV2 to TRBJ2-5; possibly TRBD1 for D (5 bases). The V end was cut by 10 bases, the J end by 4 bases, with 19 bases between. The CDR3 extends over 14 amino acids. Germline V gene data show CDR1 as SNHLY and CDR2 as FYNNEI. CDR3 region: CATIGPKGPETQYF. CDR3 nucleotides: TGTGCCACCATTGGACCCAAGGGGCCAGAGACCCAGTACTTC.

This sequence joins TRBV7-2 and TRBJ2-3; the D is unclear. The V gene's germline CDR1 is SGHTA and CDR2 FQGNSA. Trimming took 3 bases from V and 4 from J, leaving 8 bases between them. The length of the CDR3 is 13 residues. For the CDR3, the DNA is TGTGCCAGCAGCTTCAGGTTCCCAGATACGCAGTATTTT. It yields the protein CASSFRFPDTQYF.

The CDR3 coding sequence is TGCGCCAGCAGCCCGGACTTTTACTACGAGCAGTACTTC. Amino acid sequence: CASSPDFYYEQYF. V gene TRBV5-1 combines with J gene TRBJ2-7; D may be TRBD2 (5 bases). This CDR3 has 13 amino acids. V lost 4 bases to trimming and J lost 3 bases, with 11 bases between them. The germline CDR1 and CDR2 sequences are SGHRS and YFSETQ.

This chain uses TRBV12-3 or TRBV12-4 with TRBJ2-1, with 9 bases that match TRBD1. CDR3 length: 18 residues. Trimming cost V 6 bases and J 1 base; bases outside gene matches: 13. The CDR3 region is CASSPQGARLGSYNEQFF. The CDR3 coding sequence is TGTGCCAGCAGCCCACAGGGGGCGAGGCTTGGTTCCTACAATGAGCAGTTCTTC.

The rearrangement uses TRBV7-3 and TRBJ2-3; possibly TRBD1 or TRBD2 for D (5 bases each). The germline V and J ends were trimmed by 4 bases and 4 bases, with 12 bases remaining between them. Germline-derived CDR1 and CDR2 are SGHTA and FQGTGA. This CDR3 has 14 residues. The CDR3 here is CASSSGTSADTQYF. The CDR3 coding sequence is TGTGCCAGCAGCTCAGGGACGTCTGCAGATACGCAGTATTTT.

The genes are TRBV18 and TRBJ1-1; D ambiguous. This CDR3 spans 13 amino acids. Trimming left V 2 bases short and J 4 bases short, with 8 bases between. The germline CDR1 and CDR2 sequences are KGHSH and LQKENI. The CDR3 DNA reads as TGTGCCAGCTCACCAAGGCCAGGCACTGAAGCTTTCTTT. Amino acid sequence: CASSPRPGTEAFF.

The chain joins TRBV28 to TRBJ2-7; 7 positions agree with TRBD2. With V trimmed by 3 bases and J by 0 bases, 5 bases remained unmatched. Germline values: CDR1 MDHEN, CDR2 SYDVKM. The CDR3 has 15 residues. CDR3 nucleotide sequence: TGTGCCAGCAGTTTTGGGGGGGAAAGCTCCTACGAGCAGTACGTC. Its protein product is CASSFGGESSYEQYV.

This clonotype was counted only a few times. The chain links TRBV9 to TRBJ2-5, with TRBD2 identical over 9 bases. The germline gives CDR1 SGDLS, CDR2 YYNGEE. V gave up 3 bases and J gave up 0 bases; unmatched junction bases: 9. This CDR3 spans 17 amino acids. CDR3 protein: CASSAGRAGGYQETQYF. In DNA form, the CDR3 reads TGTGCCAGCAGCGCGGGGCGAGCGGGGGGATACCAAGAGACCCAGTACTTC.

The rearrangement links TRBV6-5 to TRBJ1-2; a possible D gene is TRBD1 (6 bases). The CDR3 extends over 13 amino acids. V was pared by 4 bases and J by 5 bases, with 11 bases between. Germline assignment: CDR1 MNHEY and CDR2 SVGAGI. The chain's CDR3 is CASSSTGRYGYTF. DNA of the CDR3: TGTGCCAGCAGTTCAACAGGGAGATATGGCTACACCTTC.

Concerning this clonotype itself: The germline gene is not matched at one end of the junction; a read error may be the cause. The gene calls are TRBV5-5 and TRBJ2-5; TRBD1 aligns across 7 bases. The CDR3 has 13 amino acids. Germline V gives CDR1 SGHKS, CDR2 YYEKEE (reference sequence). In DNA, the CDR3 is TGTGCCAGCAGGGGGACAGTCCCGGAGACCAAGTACTTC. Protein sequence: CASRGTVPETKYF.

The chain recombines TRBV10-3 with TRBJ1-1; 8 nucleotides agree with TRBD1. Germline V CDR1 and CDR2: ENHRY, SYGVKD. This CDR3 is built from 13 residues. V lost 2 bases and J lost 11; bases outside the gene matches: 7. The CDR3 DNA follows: TGTGCCATCAGTGAGGGACAGGGAATGCGGGCTTTCTTT. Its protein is CAISEGQGMRAFF.

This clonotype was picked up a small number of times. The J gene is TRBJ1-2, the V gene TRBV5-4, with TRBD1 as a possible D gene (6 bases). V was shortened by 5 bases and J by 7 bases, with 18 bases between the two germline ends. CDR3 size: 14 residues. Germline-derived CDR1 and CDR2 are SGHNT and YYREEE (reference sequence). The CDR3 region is CASRNAGGQGGYTF. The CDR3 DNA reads TGTGCCAGCAGGAACGCCGGGGGGCAGGGTGGCTACACCTTC.

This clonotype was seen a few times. DNA of the CDR3: TGTGCCAGCAGCTCCGGACTAGTAGTCGAGCAGTACTTC. Amino acids: CASSSGLVVEQYF. The chain is built from TRBV3-1 and TRBJ2-7; 7 positions match TRBD2. V was pared by 5 bases and J by 6 bases, with 7 bases of the junction left unmatched. The germline gives CDR1 LGHDT, CDR2 YNNKEL (reference sequence). The CDR3 runs to 13 residues.

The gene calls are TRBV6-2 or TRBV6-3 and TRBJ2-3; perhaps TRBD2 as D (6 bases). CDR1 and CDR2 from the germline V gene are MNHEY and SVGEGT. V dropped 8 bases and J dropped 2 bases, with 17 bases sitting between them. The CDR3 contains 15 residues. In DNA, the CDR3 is TGTGCCAGCCGACCGGAAGGGACTCTCACAGATACGCAGTATTTT. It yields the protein CASRPEGTLTDTQYF.

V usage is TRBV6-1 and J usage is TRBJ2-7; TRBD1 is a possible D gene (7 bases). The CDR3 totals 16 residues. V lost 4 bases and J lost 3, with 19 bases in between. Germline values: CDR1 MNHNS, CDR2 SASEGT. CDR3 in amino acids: CASSGAGQEGVYEQYF. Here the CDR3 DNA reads TGTGCCAGCAGTGGAGCCGGACAGGAGGGGGTCTACGAGCAGTACTTC.

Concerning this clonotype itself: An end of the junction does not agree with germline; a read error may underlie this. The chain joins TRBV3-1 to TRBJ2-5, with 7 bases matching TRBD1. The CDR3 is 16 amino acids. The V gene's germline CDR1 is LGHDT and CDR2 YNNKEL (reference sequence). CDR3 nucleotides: TGTGCCAGCAGCCAAGATTGGCGACAGGGCCAAAAGACCCAGTACTTC. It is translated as CASSQDWRQGQKTQYF.

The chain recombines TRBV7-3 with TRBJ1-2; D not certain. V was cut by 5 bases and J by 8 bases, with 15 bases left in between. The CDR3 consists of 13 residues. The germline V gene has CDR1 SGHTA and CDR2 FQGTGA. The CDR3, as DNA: TGTGCCAGCAGCCTGTCGGCGGGCGGGGGCTACACCTTC. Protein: CASSLSAGGGYTF.

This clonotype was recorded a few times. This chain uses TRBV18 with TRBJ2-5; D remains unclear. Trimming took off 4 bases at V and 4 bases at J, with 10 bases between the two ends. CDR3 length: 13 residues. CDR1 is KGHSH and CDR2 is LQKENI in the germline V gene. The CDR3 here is CASSQLLGETQYF. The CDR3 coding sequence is TGTGCCAGCTCACAACTGTTGGGAGAGACCCAGTACTTC.

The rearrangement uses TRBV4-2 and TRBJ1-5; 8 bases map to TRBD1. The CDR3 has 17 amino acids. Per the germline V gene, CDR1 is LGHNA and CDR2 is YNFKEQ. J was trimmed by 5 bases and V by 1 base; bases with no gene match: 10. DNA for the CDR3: TGTGCCAGCAGCCAAGTTAGGACAGGGCAGGGCTATCAGCCCCAGCATTTT. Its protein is CASSQVRTGQGYQPQHF.

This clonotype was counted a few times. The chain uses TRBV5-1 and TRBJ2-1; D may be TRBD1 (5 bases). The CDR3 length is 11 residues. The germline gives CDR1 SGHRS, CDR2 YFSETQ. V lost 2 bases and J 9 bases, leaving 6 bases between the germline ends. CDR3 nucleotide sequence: TGCGCCAGCAGCTTCAGGGTTGAGCAGTTCTTC. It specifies CASSFRVEQFF.

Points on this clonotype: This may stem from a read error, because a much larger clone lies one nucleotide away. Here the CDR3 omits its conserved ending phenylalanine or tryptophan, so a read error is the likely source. Here the CDR3 DNA reads TGTGCCAGCAGTTCCATGGCGGTGGCCCAGTACATC. Translated: CASSSMAVAQYI. The rearrangement joins TRBV6-5 to TRBJ2-5; D remains unclear. The germline gives CDR1 MNHEY, CDR2 SVGAGI. The V gene lost 4 bases and the J gene lost 9 bases, with 12 bases spanning the gap. This CDR3 spans 12 amino acids.

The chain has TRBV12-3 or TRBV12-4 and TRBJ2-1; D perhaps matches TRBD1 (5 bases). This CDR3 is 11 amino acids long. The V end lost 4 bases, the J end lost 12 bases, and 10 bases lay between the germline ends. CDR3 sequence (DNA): TGTGCCAGCAGTTGGGGCAGCCGGCAGTTCTTC. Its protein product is CASSWGSRQFF.

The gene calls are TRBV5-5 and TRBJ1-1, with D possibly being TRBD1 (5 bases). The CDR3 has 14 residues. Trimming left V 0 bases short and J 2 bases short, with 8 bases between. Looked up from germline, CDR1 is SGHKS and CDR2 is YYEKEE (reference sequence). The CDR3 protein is CASSLEGANTEAFF. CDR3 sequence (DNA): TGTGCCAGCAGCTTGGAAGGGGCCAACACTGAAGCTTTCTTT. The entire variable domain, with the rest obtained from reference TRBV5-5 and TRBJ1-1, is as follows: DAGVTQSPTHLIKTRGQQVTLRCSPISGHKSVSWYQQVLGQGPQFIFQYYEKEERGRGNFPDRFSARQFPNYSSELNVNALLLGDSALYLCASSLEGANTEAFFGQGTRLTVV.

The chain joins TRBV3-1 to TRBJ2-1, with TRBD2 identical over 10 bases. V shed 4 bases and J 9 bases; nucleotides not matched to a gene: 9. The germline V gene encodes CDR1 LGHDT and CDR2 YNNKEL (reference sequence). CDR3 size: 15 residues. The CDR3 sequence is CASSPSSGGSIEQFF. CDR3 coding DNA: TGTGCCAGCAGCCCCTCTAGCGGGGGATCCATTGAGCAGTTCTTC.

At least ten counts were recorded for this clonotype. This CDR3 is CATWDRNNEQFF. CDR3 DNA: TGTGCCACCTGGGACCGCAACAATGAGCAGTTCTTC. The V call is TRBV10-3, the J call TRBJ2-1; D possibly uses TRBD1 or TRBD2 (5 bases each). Between the trimmed V and J ends, which lost 10 bases and 5 bases, there was a span of 12 bases. This CDR3 is built from 12 residues. The germline V gene has CDR1 ENHRY and CDR2 SYGVKD.

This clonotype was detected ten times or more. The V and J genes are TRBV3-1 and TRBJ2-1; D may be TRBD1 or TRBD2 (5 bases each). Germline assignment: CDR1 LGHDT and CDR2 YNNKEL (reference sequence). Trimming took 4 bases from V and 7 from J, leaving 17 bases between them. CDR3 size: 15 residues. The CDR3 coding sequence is TGTGCCAGCAGCCGTGCGGGCCGGGGCAGAAATGAGCAGTTCTTC. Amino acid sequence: CASSRAGRGRNEQFF.

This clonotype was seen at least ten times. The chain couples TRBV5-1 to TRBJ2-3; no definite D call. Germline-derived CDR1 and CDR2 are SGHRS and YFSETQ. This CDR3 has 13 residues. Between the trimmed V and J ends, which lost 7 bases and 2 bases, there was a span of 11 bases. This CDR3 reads CASSKSFTDTQYF. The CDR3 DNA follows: TGCGCCAGCTCTAAATCCTTCACAGATACGCAGTATTTT.

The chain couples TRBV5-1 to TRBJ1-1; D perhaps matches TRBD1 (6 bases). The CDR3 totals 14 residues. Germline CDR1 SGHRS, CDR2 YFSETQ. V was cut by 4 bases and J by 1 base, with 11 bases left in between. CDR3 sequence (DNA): TGCGCCAGCAGCGCTCAGACAGGGAACACTGAAGCTTTCTTT. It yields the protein CASSAQTGNTEAFF.

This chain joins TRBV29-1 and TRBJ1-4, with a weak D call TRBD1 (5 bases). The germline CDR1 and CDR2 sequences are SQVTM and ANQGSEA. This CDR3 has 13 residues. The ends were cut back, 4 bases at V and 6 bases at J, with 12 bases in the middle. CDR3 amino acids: CSVGGSPDEKLFF. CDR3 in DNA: TGCAGCGTTGGGGGCTCCCCGGATGAAAAACTGTTTTTT. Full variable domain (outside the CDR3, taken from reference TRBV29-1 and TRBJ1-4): SAVISQKPSRDICQRGTSLTIQCQVDSQVTMMFWYRQQPGQSLTLIATANQGSEATYESGFVIDKFPISRPNLTFSTLTVSNMSPEDSSIYLCSVGGSPDEKLFFGSGTQLSVL.

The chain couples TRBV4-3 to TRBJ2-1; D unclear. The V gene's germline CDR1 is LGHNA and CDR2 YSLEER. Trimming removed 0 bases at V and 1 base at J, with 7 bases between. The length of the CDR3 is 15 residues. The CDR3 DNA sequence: TGCGCCAGCAGCCAAGATCACGGATCCTACAATGAGCAGTTCTTC. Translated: CASSQDHGSYNEQFF.

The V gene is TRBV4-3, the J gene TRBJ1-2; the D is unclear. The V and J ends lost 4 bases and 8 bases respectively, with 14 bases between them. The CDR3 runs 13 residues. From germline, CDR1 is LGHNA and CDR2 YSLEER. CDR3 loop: CASSLLIGEGYTF. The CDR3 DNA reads TGCGCCAGCAGCCTCCTCATCGGGGAAGGCTACACCTTC.

CDR3 amino acids: CSASTLDISAFF. The CDR3 DNA sequence: TGCAGTGCTTCGACCCTGGACATTTCAGCTTTCTTT. The rearrangement joins TRBV20-1 to TRBJ1-1, with D tentatively TRBD1 (5 bases). The ends were cut back, 5 bases at V and 10 bases at J, with 17 bases in the middle. The CDR3 spans 12 residues. Germline CDR1 reads DFQATT; CDR2 reads SNEGSKA (reference sequence).